Each of the 7 T cell receptor beta chains below was sequenced from the same sample in a study of Graves' ophthalmopathy and Graves' hyperthyroidism. Amplifying from RNA transcripts, the study obtained TCR beta CDR3 regions. In the first round, RT-PCR was carried out with HTBI primers, and a multiplex PCR formed the second round. TCRdb reprocessed the multiplex PCR reads via MiXCR and lists one record per CDR3 protein. Among about 400,000 distinct CDR3 sequences, roughly 20% were seen once, and the ten largest hold roughly 3.2%. Sequenced input: peripheral blood. The receptors come from a woman between 18 and 29 years old with stable Graves' hyperthyroidism.

This chain joins TRBV24-1 and TRBJ2-2; D gene uncertain. The CDR3 extends over 11 amino acids. Germline V gene sequence: CDR1 KGHDR, CDR2 SFDVKD. Trimming left V 4 bases short and J 7 bases short, with 3 bases between. CDR3 DNA: TGTGCCACCAGTGAGGTCGGGGAGCTGTTTTTT. It is translated as CATSEVGELFF.

This chain joins TRBV27 and TRBJ2-5; 11 nucleotides line up with TRBD2. The length of the CDR3 is 18 residues. CDR1 and CDR2 from the germline V gene are MNHEY and SMNVEV (reference sequence). V gave up 1 base and J gave up 0 bases; unmatched junction bases: 7. The CDR3 bases are TGTGCCAGCAGTTTATATTGGCTAGCGGGGGGAAACCAAGAGACCCAGTACTTC. Translating it yields CASSLYWLAGGNQETQYF.

Turning to this clonotype: A much bigger clone sits one base away, suggesting this may be a read error. This chain uses TRBV6-1 with TRBJ2-5; perhaps TRBD2 as D (6 bases). This CDR3 has 15 amino acids. The germline V gene encodes CDR1 MNHNS and CDR2 SASEGT. Trimming pared 6 bases from V and 4 bases from J, leaving 18 bases between. In nucleotides, the CDR3 is TGTGCCAGCAGACGACTAGTGGTGTCACGAGAGACCCAGTACTTC. As protein: CASRRLVVSRETQYF.

This clonotype has a count of ten or more. The rearrangement links TRBV6-5 to TRBJ1-3, with D unclear. The CDR3 has 13 residues. Between the trimmed V and J ends, which lost 6 bases and 3 bases, there was a span of 9 bases. The germline V gene encodes CDR1 MNHEY and CDR2 SVGAGI. For the CDR3, the DNA is TGTGCCAGCAGCCCAACCCTTGGAAACACCATATATTTT. This translates into CASSPTLGNTIYF.

This clonotype was detected ten times or more. The chain carries TRBV30 and TRBJ1-1; a weak D match, TRBD1 (5 bases). The CDR3 runs to 14 residues. Germline CDR1 reads GTSNPN; CDR2 reads SVGIG (reference sequence). Trimming removed 0 bases at V and 2 bases at J, with 10 bases between. In nucleotides, the CDR3 is TGTGCCTGGAGTGTAATGGGGGGAAACACTGAAGCTTTCTTT. It specifies CAWSVMGGNTEAFF.

In this sample, this clonotype turned up many times. This chain connects TRBV7-2 to TRBJ2-7, with D maybe TRBD1 (5 bases). In germline, CDR1 is SGHTA, CDR2 FQGNSA. This CDR3 comprises 16 residues. V was clipped by 2 bases and J by 1 base, with 15 bases between them. The CDR3 DNA reads as TGTGCCAGCAGCTTATTAGGTGATCAGGGATCCTACGAGCAGTACTTC. This encodes CASSLLGDQGSYEQYF.

This clonotype was seen repeatedly, ten times or more. V and J are TRBV12-3 or TRBV12-4 and TRBJ2-7; D gene ambiguous. V dropped 6 bases and J dropped 6 bases, with 9 bases sitting between them. This CDR3 region has 11 residues. The chain's CDR3 is CASSPVVEQYF. CDR3 DNA: TGTGCCAGCAGCCCGGTAGTCGAGCAGTACTTC.